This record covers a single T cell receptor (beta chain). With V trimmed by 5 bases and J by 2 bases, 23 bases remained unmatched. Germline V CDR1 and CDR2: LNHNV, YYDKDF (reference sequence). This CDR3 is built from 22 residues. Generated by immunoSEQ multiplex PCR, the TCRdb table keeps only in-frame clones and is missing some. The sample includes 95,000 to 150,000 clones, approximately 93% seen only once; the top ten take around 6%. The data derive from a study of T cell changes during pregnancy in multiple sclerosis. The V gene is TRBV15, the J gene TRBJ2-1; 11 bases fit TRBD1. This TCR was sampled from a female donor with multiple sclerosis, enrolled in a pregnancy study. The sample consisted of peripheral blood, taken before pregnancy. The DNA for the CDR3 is TGTGCCACCAGCGCGCCTTATCACCGGGACAGGGGGGGCAGGCGGGCCTACAATGAGCAGTTCTTC. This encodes CATSAPYHRDRGGRRAYNEQFF.